This TCR beta chain was sequenced during a study of CD8 T cells in ankylosing spondylitis. V gave up 4 bases and J gave up 4 bases; unmatched junction bases: 3. Germline-derived CDR1 and CDR2 are SGHKS and YYEKEE (reference sequence). CDR3 size: 16 residues. Findings and caveats of the study: From matched ankylosing spondylitis synovial fluid, disease-linked clones were reportedly recovered at significantly enriched levels. A TCR beta motif of 8 or 9 highly homologous variants appeared characteristic of ankylosing spondylitis blood. Disease-linked clones bore a CD8+ phenotype and were relatively rare in peripheral blood.

Of note for this clonotype: Its specificity is not known.

Quantitative 5'-RACE with molecular barcodes produced the TCR beta libraries. TCRdb re-called the 5' RACE reads through MiXCR, storing one row per CDR3 protein. The profile shows 250,000 to 350,000 distinct CDR3 sequences, around 20% of them singletons. Material for sequencing was blood, either unsorted or a sorted T cell fraction (not recorded which). The chain couples TRBV5-5 to TRBJ2-6; 12 bases line up with TRBD1. The clonotype comes from a male donor with ankylosing spondylitis or in good health (not recorded which). The CDR3 DNA reads as TGTGCCAGCAGCCTGGGACAGGGGGCCGGGGCCAACGTCCTGACTTTC. Its translation is CASSLGQGAGANVLTF. Full variable domain (missing parts from reference TRBV5-5 and TRBJ2-6): DAGVTQSPTHLIKTRGQQVTLRCSPISGHKSVSWYQQVLGQGPQFIFQYYEKEERGRGNFPDRFSARQFPNYSSELNVNALLLGDSALYLCASSLGQGAGANVLTFGAGSRLTVL.